This paragraph covers one TCR beta chain sequence. Its antigen is still unknown. Time point specified: week 35, safety follow-up. In the vaccine, a single dose held 300 ug of the mutant IDH1 20-mer peptide, along with topical imiquimod. There are 16 residues in the CDR3. V lost 4 bases to trimming and J lost 5 bases; unmatched junction nucleotides: 15. The germline V gene encodes CDR1 SGHRS and CDR2 YFSETQ. Clones were sequenced by immunoSEQ multiplex PCR, and TCRdb holds only the in-frame ones, with some missing. The repertoire holds around 70,000 clones, with 85% to 90% as singletons. This sample was included in a study of a mutant IDH1 vaccine in newly diagnosed glioma.

V gene TRBV5-1 combines with J gene TRBJ2-7; 7 bases fit TRBD1. Here the sequenced sample was PBMCs, taken from a glioma patient whose treatment included an IDH1 peptide vaccine. This clonotype was obtained from a young man with glioma. In DNA form, the CDR3 reads TGCGCCAGCAGCCGCGCGGTTGACAGGGTGGTGAACGAGCAGTACTTC. Amino acids: CASSRAVDRVVNEQYF.